This T cell receptor (beta chain) was retrieved from a study of PD-1 blockade in classical Hodgkin lymphoma. Using immunoSEQ multiplex PCR, the repertoire was profiled, and TCRdb retains in-frame clones only, with some absent. The sample consists of some 150,000 clones, 78% of them appearing once. Relapse after autologous stem cell transplantation occurred in every patient, and brentuximab vedotin exposure varied. Material: peripheral blood mononuclear cells (PBMCs), obtained before the second cycle of nivolumab. The origin of this receptor is a human donor with classical Hodgkin lymphoma.

The CDR3, as DNA: TGTGCTAGTGGTCGATTCGAGGGGGCCCCTGGGGCCAACGTCCTGACTTTC. This gives the protein CASGRFEGAPGANVLTF. The chain recombines TRBV12-5 with TRBJ2-6; 7 nucleotides line up with TRBD1. J gave up 2 bases and V 5 bases, and 9 bases lay outside the gene matches. This CDR3 is 17 amino acids long. Germline V CDR1 and CDR2: LGHNT, FRNRAP.